Listed here are 5 T cell receptor beta chains from one sample, sequenced in a study of beta chain features in type 1 diabetes (dated by TCRdb to the late 2010s). Their specific antigens are unknown. Broader findings and caveats from the paper: A moderate but significant shortening of TCRB CDR3 length was observed in type 1 diabetes patients in all four CD4+ subsets.

The library was prepared using the immunoSEQ multiplex PCR assay. The entire amount of isolated RNA was reverse transcribed using the High Capacity cDNA Reverse Transcription Kit, so the sequenced TCRB transcripts were expressed ones. In TCRdb, the immuneACCESS table is reduced to in-frame sequences with V and J assigned. These tables do not hold every clone; where another copy was compared, an unresolved V gene accounts for under half, and the others remain unexplained. The sample profile shows about 700,000 clones; roughly 13% of them were found once. The ten largest make up 0.02% to 0.025% of the sample. Sequences were obtained from naive CD4+ T cells from blood. The sample's cell subset or site label, in plain terms: true naive CD4+ T cells. These receptors all stem from a man younger than 30 with type 1 diabetes.

This clone has a handful of counts. The chain couples TRBV29-1 to TRBJ2-3, with D hard to call. Trimming shortened V by 4 bases and J by 6 bases, and 5 bases separated the two germline ends. The germline CDR1 and CDR2 sequences are SQVTM and ANQGSEA. This CDR3 contains 10 residues. The CDR3 is CSVVEDTQYF. DNA of the CDR3: TGCAGCGTTGTGGAGGATACGCAGTATTTT.

The chain is built from TRBV14 and TRBJ2-1, with D uncertain. Germline CDR1 SGHDN, CDR2 FVKESK. CDR3 size: 14 residues. V was trimmed by 4 bases and J by 4 bases, leaving 11 bases between them. The DNA of the CDR3 is TGTGCCAGCAGCCCTCGTCCAACATACAATGAGCAGTTCTTC. The encoded protein is CASSPRPTYNEQFF.

The sample holds a few counts of this clone. The chain joins TRBV7-9 to TRBJ1-4, with D uncertain. There are 13 residues in the CDR3. Germline CDR1 and CDR2: SEHNR and FQNEAQ (reference sequence). V dropped 5 bases and J dropped 7 bases, with 11 bases sitting between them. Here the CDR3 reads CASSPRLSEKLFF. The CDR3 nucleotides are TGTGCCAGCAGCCCACGTCTGAGTGAAAAACTGTTTTTT.

The chain uses TRBV6-1 and TRBJ1-5; D uncertain. This CDR3 spans 13 amino acids. The V end lost 9 bases, the J end lost 2 bases, and 11 bases lay between the germline ends. Germline CDR1 reads MNHNS; CDR2 reads SASEGT. CDR3 bases: TGTGCCAGTTCGGTGGTTGGCAATCAGCCCCAGCATTTT. It yields the protein CASSVVGNQPQHF.

This clone has more than one count but fewer than ten. The chain has TRBV2 and TRBJ2-7; no firm D call. Trimming removed 8 bases at V and 2 bases at J, with 16 bases between. Germline V gene lookup returns CDR1 SNHLY and CDR2 FYNNEI. The length of the CDR3 is 14 residues. The CDR3 sequence is CASYQLKTPYEQYF. The CDR3 coding sequence is TGTGCCAGCTACCAGCTGAAAACTCCCTACGAGCAGTACTTC.